The rows below give T cell receptor beta chains drawn from one sample of a study of T cells after yellow fever vaccination. TCRdb passed the 5' RACE reads through MiXCR, listing each CDR3 protein once. Among about 330,000 distinct CDR3 sequences listed, 6.8% were seen once. The material sequenced was PBMCs, taken about 41 days after the first yellow fever vaccination. These receptors all come from a man between 18 and 35 years old who received the YFV17D yellow fever vaccine. CDR3s include the opening cysteine and the closing phenylalanine or tryptophan. For some rows the clone size is stated as once, few or many, or as a class when expanded; others skip it.

length: 12
J: TRBJ1-2
V: TRBV6-5
size: .
CDR3: CASRDRLYGYTF

length: 16
J: TRBJ1-1
V: TRBV5-1
size: many
CDR3: CASSLGAQGAGTEAFF

length: 13
J: TRBJ1-1
V: TRBV5-1
size: few
CDR3: CASTTGVNTEAFF

length: 15
J: TRBJ2-1
V: TRBV7-9
size: .
CDR3: CASSSVTSGSNEQFF

length: 14
J: TRBJ2-3
V: TRBV27
size: many
CDR3: CASKRGTRADTQYF

length: 17
J: TRBJ2-7
V: TRBV12-3/TRBV12-4
size: many
CDR3: CASSPGTSGGPFYEQYF

length: 15
J: TRBJ2-5
V: TRBV29-1
size: few
CDR3: CSVEETSGGGETQYF

length: 16
J: TRBJ1-5
V: TRBV7-8
size: many
CDR3: CASSAYRVPSNQPQHF

length: 15
J: TRBJ2-2
V: TRBV5-1
size: few
CDR3: CASSLGLGSTGELFF

length: 13
J: TRBJ2-1
V: TRBV2
size: .
CDR3: CASISVNGNEQFF

length: 14
J: TRBJ1-5
V: TRBV12-3/TRBV12-4
size: .
CDR3: CASSTGQGSQPQHF

length: 16
J: TRBJ2-3
V: TRBV7-2
size: few
CDR3: CASSVFGGGSTDTQYF

length: 16
J: TRBJ2-3
V: TRBV5-1
size: many
CDR3: CASSFRLAGGPDTQYF

length: 15
J: TRBJ2-7
V: TRBV7-2
size: .
CDR3: CASSRQGFSYDEQYF

length: 15
J: TRBJ1-4
V: TRBV6-5
size: many
CDR3: CASSRSGTGGEKLFF

length: 15
J: TRBJ2-1
V: TRBV4-2
size: .
CDR3: CASSQDYAGGQEQFF

length: 15
J: TRBJ1-5
V: TRBV10-3
size: many
CDR3: CAISENVEIGQPQHF

length: 13
J: TRBJ1-6
V: TRBV15
size: many
CDR3: CATTGQNNSPLHF

length: 15
J: TRBJ2-1
V: TRBV7-9
size: .
CDR3: CASSATGTSGGEQFF

length: 17
J: TRBJ2-2
V: TRBV20-1
size: few
CDR3: CSARSHAGQGATGELFF

length: 11
J: TRBJ2-5
V: TRBV6-6
size: few
CDR3: CATEAGGTQYF

length: 16
J: TRBJ2-5
V: TRBV7-6
size: .
CDR3: CASSSVTGREKETQYF

length: 16
J: TRBJ2-3
V: TRBV20-1
size: .
CDR3: CCALGTSGGAGDTQYF

length: 19
J: TRBJ2-1
V: TRBV11-2
size: .
CDR3: CASSLGGLAGGLRNNEQFF

length: 15
J: TRBJ2-3
V: TRBV20-1
size: few
CDR3: CSARNPGSDGDTQYF

length: 16
J: TRBJ2-2
V: TRBV9
size: few
CDR3: CASRRTSGGYTGELFF

length: 14
J: TRBJ2-7
V: TRBV14
size: .
CDR3: CASSPEGFSYEQYF

length: 15
J: TRBJ2-7
V: TRBV3-1
size: many
CDR3: CASSQGVVGGEEQYF

length: 16
J: TRBJ2-3
V: TRBV5-1
size: few
CDR3: CASSLARDRDSDTQYF

length: 13
J: TRBJ2-2
V: TRBV4-1
size: many
CDR3: CASSQASTGELFF

length: 16
J: TRBJ2-5
V: TRBV12-5
size: few
CDR3: CASGLPIAGGLETQYF

length: 17
J: TRBJ2-1
V: TRBV7-7
size: .
CDR3: CASSLSNRESNYNEQFF

length: 16
J: TRBJ2-2
V: TRBV6-5
size: .
CDR3: CASSYSWGINTGELFF

length: 13
J: TRBJ1-2
V: TRBV11-2
size: .
CDR3: CASSLTGNGGYTF

length: 12
J: TRBJ2-2
V: TRBV7-2
size: few
CDR3: CATGPSTGELFF

length: 11
J: TRBJ1-2
V: TRBV12-3/TRBV12-4
size: .
CDR3: CASSLPQGTTF

length: 15
J: TRBJ2-5
V: TRBV13
size: few
CDR3: CASSISRGRWETQYF

length: 13
J: TRBJ1-1
V: TRBV7-2
size: many
CDR3: CASSLSENTEAFF

length: 13
J: TRBJ2-1
V: TRBV19
size: .
CDR3: CASRRGTYNEQFF

length: 14
J: TRBJ2-3
V: TRBV9
size: few
CDR3: CASSRDLFTDTQYF

length: 10
J: TRBJ1-2
V: TRBV19
size: many
CDR3: CATKGHGYTF

length: 16
J: TRBJ2-5
V: TRBV12-3/TRBV12-4
size: .
CDR3: CASSSGLAGDQETQYF

length: 16
J: TRBJ2-1
V: TRBV20-1
size: few
CDR3: CSARAPRGAQYNEQFF

length: 16
J: TRBJ2-3
V: TRBV5-6
size: .
CDR3: CASSLTRRSNSDTQYF

length: 10
J: TRBJ2-1
V: TRBV7-9
size: few
CDR3: CASNNREQFF

length: 15
J: TRBJ2-7
V: TRBV7-9
size: .
CDR3: CASSLSFRGIDEQYF

length: 13
J: TRBJ1-1
V: TRBV7-9
size: many
CDR3: CASSLQVNTEAFF

length: 17
J: TRBJ1-2
V: TRBV11-2
size: .
CDR3: CASSLNWDRVANYGYTF

length: 16
J: TRBJ1-6
V: TRBV7-2
size: .
CDR3: CASSSEMRQGDSPLHF

length: 13
J: TRBJ2-7
V: TRBV5-4
size: few
CDR3: CASSLVGNGEQYF

length: 13
J: TRBJ2-3
V: TRBV6-1
size: many
CDR3: CASSDRQPDTQYF

length: 12
J: TRBJ1-1
V: TRBV7-2
size: .
CDR3: CASSFGQAEAFF

length: 15
J: TRBJ2-1
V: TRBV29-1
size: few
CDR3: CSVPPGSSSYNEQFF

length: 14
J: TRBJ2-5
V: TRBV29-1
size: .
CDR3: CSVVPPGVQETQYF

length: 14
J: TRBJ2-3
V: TRBV7-8
size: many
CDR3: CASSLGRLTDTQYF

length: 13
J: TRBJ2-5
V: TRBV20-1
size: few
CDR3: CSARGEGTETQYF

length: 13
J: TRBJ2-5
V: TRBV12-3/TRBV12-4
size: many
CDR3: CASRPKGQETQYF

length: 14
J: TRBJ1-4
V: TRBV20-1
size: .
CDR3: CSADGPATNEKLFF